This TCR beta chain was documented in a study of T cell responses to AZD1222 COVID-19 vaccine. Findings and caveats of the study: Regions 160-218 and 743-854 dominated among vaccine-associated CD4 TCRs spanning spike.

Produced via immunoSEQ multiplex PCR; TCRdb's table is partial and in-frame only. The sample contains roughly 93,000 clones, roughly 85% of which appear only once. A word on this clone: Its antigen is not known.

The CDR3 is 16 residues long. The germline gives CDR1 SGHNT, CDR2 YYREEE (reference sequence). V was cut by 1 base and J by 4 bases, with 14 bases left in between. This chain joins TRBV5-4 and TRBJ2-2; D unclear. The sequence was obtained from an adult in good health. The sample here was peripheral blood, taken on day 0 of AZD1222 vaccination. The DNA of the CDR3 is TGTGCCAGCAGCTTGTTACCGTCGCCTACCACCGGGGAGCTGTTTTTT. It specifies CASSLLPSPTTGELFF.